A single sample gave rise to the 20 T cell receptor beta chains below, sequenced in a study of shared clonotypes between healthy human individuals (TCRdb year 2020). The method behind the library was the immunoSEQ multiplex PCR assay. Imported from immuneACCESS, the table was reduced by TCRdb to in-frame sequences with V and J called. These copies leave out some clones; in studies compared against another copy, an unresolved V gene accounts for under half, and the cause of the remainder is not known. This sample comprises 1.5 million to 1.9 million clones, about 98% of them detected only once. The ten top clones hold around 0.45% of the sample. The specimen sequenced was naive CD4+ T cells sorted from blood. In the paper's terms, the cell subset or site label means: CD45RA+ positively selected. Source of these receptors: a man between 25 and 39 years old in good health.

The V and J genes are TRBV5-4 and TRBJ2-1; tentatively, D is TRBD1 (5 bases). Trimming took 0 bases from V and 6 from J, leaving 10 bases between them. Germline V gene data show CDR1 as SGHNT and CDR2 as YYREEE (reference sequence). CDR3 size: 14 residues. The CDR3 region is CASSLELGANEQFF. CDR3 DNA sequence: TGTGCCAGCAGCTTGGAGCTAGGGGCCAATGAGCAGTTCTTC.

The rearrangement uses TRBV7-8 and TRBJ2-7; no definite D call. Per germline, CDR1 SGHVS and CDR2 FQNEAQ. This CDR3 spans 16 amino acids. Trimming took off 0 bases at V and 0 bases at J, with 12 bases between the two ends. The CDR3 loop is CASSLAVTRSSYEQYF. The CDR3, as DNA: TGTGCCAGCAGCTTAGCCGTGACACGAAGCTCCTACGAGCAGTACTTC.

This clone has a single count. In DNA, the CDR3 is TGTGCCAGCATGGAACTGAACACTGAAGCTTTCTTT. Protein product: CASMELNTEAFF. The V gene is TRBV2, the J gene TRBJ1-1; no firm D call. Germline-derived CDR1 and CDR2 are SNHLY and FYNNEI. The CDR3 is 12 amino acids. The V end lost 7 bases, the J end lost 0 bases, and 6 bases lay between the germline ends.

This rearrangement joins TRBV11-1 to TRBJ2-1; no clear D. Germline-derived CDR1 and CDR2 are SGHAT and FQDESV (reference sequence). There are 15 residues in the CDR3. V was cut by 1 base and J by 2 bases, with 9 bases left in between. CDR3 loop: CASSLVIGTYNEQFF. The CDR3 DNA reads TGTGCCAGCAGCTTAGTCATTGGGACCTACAATGAGCAGTTCTTC.

The CDR3 reads CASSPQVLPPGADTQYF. CDR3 DNA: TGCGCCAGCAGCCCCCAGGTCCTTCCCCCCGGGGCAGATACGCAGTATTTT. V gene TRBV4-3 combines with J gene TRBJ2-3, with D perhaps matching TRBD2 (5 bases). Germline values: CDR1 LGHNA, CDR2 YSLEER. The length of the CDR3 is 17 residues. V was shortened by 4 bases and J by 4 bases, with 21 bases between the two germline ends.

The chain recombines TRBV5-1 with TRBJ2-1, with D tentatively TRBD1 (6 bases). This CDR3 spans 15 amino acids. CDR1 SGHRS and CDR2 YFSETQ come from the germline V gene. The V and J ends lost 4 bases and 7 bases respectively, with 18 bases between them. CDR3: CASSQQGIGFNEQFF. CDR3 coding DNA: TGCGCCAGCAGCCAGCAGGGGATCGGCTTTAATGAGCAGTTCTTC.

DNA for the CDR3: TGTGCCAGCAGCGTAGATCAGGGGGCCTACTCTGGAAACACCATATATTTT. Translating gives CASSVDQGAYSGNTIYF. The chain is built from TRBV9 and TRBJ1-3; 8 bases agree with TRBD1. The CDR3 runs 17 residues. The V and J ends lost 0 bases and 0 bases, in that order; junction bases with no gene match: 5. The V gene's germline CDR1 is SGDLS and CDR2 YYNGEE.

This clone was detected only once. V usage is TRBV7-9 and J usage is TRBJ2-7; 8 bases are shared with TRBD1. CDR1 is SEHNR and CDR2 is FQNEAQ in the germline V gene (reference sequence). The CDR3 length is 14 residues. J gave up 3 bases and V 8 bases, and 9 bases lay outside the gene matches. The CDR3 is CASVRTGLNYEQYF. The CDR3 bases are TGTGCCAGCGTGAGGACAGGGCTAAACTACGAGCAGTACTTC.

The rearrangement links TRBV5-1 to TRBJ1-4; 9 bases map to TRBD1. CDR1 is SGHRS, CDR2 YFSETQ, per germline. The length of the CDR3 is 16 residues. V lost 3 bases to trimming and J lost 7 bases; unmatched junction nucleotides: 10. DNA of the CDR3: TGCGCCAGCAGCTCCGGACAGGGGTTTGGTAGTGAAAAACTGTTTTTT. Amino acid sequence: CASSSGQGFGSEKLFF.

The V and J genes are TRBV5-4 and TRBJ2-3, with 9 nucleotides matching TRBD2. V lost 0 bases and J lost 4; bases outside the gene matches: 9. Germline V gene lookup returns CDR1 SGHNT and CDR2 YYREEE (reference sequence). The CDR3 totals 17 residues. CDR3 in amino acids: CASSLARGRDDPDTQYF. DNA of the CDR3: TGTGCCAGCAGCTTGGCCCGCGGGAGGGACGATCCAGATACGCAGTATTTT. Full variable domain (rest looked up from reference TRBV5-4 and TRBJ2-3): ETGVTQSPTHLIKTRGQQVTLRCSSQSGHNTVSWYQQALGQGPQFIFQYYREEENGRGNFPPRFSGLQFPNYSSELNVNALELDDSALYLCASSLARGRDDPDTQYFGPGTRLTVL.

About this clone itself: Other nucleotide sequences in the sample specify the same CDR3. The V gene is TRBV5-1, the J gene TRBJ2-7; D is unclear. CDR1 and CDR2 from the germline V gene are SGHRS and YFSETQ. V was clipped by 0 bases and J by 3 bases, with 4 bases between them. This CDR3 comprises 12 residues. In DNA form, the CDR3 reads TGCGCCAGCAGCTTGGGGAACTACGAGCAGTACTTC. This sequence encodes CASSLGNYEQYF.

The chain uses TRBV6-6 and TRBJ2-7; 9 nucleotides match TRBD2. V shed 5 bases, J shed 5 bases, and the junction held 7 bases outside the gene matches. This CDR3 contains 14 residues. In germline, CDR1 is MNHNY, CDR2 SVGAGI (reference sequence). The CDR3 DNA sequence: TGTGCCAGCAGTACCCCGGGACTAGCCAACGAGCAGTACTTC. The encoded protein is CASSTPGLANEQYF.

This sequence joins TRBV11-2 and TRBJ2-7; D remains unclear. Per the germline V gene, CDR1 is SGHAT and CDR2 is FQNNGV. There are 14 residues in the CDR3. Trimming removed 4 bases from V and 3 bases from J, with 13 bases in between. CDR3 sequence: CASSSTQNLYEQYF. The CDR3 DNA sequence: TGTGCCAGCAGCTCAACACAAAACCTCTACGAGCAGTACTTC.

The V call is TRBV5-1, the J call TRBJ2-7; 11 positions match TRBD1. CDR1 is SGHRS and CDR2 is YFSETQ in the germline V gene. This CDR3 is 16 amino acids long. V shed 3 bases, J shed 3 bases, and the junction held 8 bases outside the gene matches. CDR3 in amino acids: CASSSDPGQGGYEQYF. The CDR3 bases are TGCGCCAGCAGCTCAGACCCGGGACAGGGGGGCTACGAGCAGTACTTC.

The genes are TRBV9 and TRBJ2-1; no clear D gene. CDR3 length equals 13 residues. V lost 7 bases and J 2 bases, leaving 10 bases between the germline ends. Germline values: CDR1 SGDLS, CDR2 YYNGEE. CDR3 nucleotide sequence: TGTGCCAGCGGTACTGATCCCTACAATGAGCAGTTCTTC. Translation: CASGTDPYNEQFF.

In this sample, this clone turned up once. The V and J genes are TRBV7-9 and TRBJ1-2; 9 nucleotides match TRBD1. CDR1 is SEHNR and CDR2 is FQNEAQ in the germline V gene (reference sequence). Trimming removed 5 bases from V and 5 bases from J; junction bases left unmatched: 6. This CDR3 spans 14 amino acids. The CDR3 protein is CASSERQGDYGYTF. CDR3 coding DNA: TGTGCCAGCAGCGAGAGACAGGGGGATTATGGCTACACCTTC.

The rearrangement joins TRBV5-1 to TRBJ2-3; tentatively, D is TRBD2 (6 bases). Germline V gene data show CDR1 as SGHRS and CDR2 as YFSETQ. This CDR3 spans 13 amino acids. V was clipped by 0 bases and J by 10 bases, with 12 bases between them. The CDR3 sequence is CASSLDGRLAQYF. For the CDR3, the DNA is TGCGCCAGCAGCTTGGACGGGAGACTAGCGCAGTATTTT.

The CDR3 DNA reads TGTGCCAGCAGAATAATGGGGACAGTAGAGCATTTT. Protein product: CASRIMGTVEHF. This sequence joins TRBV28 and TRBJ1-5; TRBD1 agrees at 7 bases. Germline assignment: CDR1 MDHEN and CDR2 SYDVKM. The CDR3 length is 12 residues. V dropped 6 bases and J dropped 14; count of bases not matched to a gene: 10.

About this clone: Within the sample, other DNA sequences also encode this same CDR3. The chain joins TRBV6-5 to TRBJ2-7; TRBD2 is a possible D gene (6 bases). V shed 0 bases and J shed 2 bases, with 8 bases lying between them. The CDR3 consists of 14 residues. Germline V gene data show CDR1 as MNHEY and CDR2 as SVGAGI. This CDR3 is CASSYSRGPYEQYF. CDR3 nucleotides: TGTGCCAGCAGTTACTCGCGGGGACCCTACGAGCAGTACTTC.

The chain joins TRBV14 to TRBJ2-3; D is possibly TRBD2 (6 bases). Trimming took 8 bases from V and 0 from J, leaving 9 bases between them. The germline V gene has CDR1 SGHDN and CDR2 FVKESK. The CDR3 is 13 amino acids. In DNA, the CDR3 is TGTGCCAGCTATGCGGGGAGCACAGATACGCAGTATTTT. This codes for CASYAGSTDTQYF.